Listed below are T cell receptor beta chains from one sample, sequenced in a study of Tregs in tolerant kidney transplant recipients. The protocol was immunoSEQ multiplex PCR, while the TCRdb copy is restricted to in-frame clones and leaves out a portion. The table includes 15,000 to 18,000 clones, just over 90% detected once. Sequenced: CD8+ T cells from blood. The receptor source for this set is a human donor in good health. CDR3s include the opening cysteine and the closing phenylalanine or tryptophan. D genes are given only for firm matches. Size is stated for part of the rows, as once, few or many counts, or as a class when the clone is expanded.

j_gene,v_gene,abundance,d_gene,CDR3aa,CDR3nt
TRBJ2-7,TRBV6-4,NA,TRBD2,CASSLTSFSYEQYF,TGTGCCAGCAGCCTGACTAGCTTCTCCTACGAGCAGTACTTC
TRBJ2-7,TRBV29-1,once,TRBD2,CSVEDPIAGDYEQYF,TGCAGCGTTGAAGATCCGATAGCGGGGGACTACGAGCAGTACTTC
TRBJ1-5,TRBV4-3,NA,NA,CASSQSSNWQAIQPQHF,TGCGCCAGCAGCCAATCAAGCAATTGGCAGGCGATTCAGCCCCAGCATTTT
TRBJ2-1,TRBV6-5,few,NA,CASSLHSYNEQFF,TGTGCCAGCAGTCTGCACTCCTACAATGAGCAGTTCTTC
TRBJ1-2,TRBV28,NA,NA,CASSLKTGYYGYTF,TGTGCCAGCAGCCTGAAAACAGGGTACTATGGCTACACCTTC
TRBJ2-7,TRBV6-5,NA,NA,CASSPQGTSTYEQYF,TGTGCCAGCAGCCCCCAGGGGACCTCTACCTACGAGCAGTACTTC
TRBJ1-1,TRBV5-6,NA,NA,CASSLLQYTEAFF,TGTGCCAGCAGCTTGTTACAGTACACTGAAGCTTTCTTT
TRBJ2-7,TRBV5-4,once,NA,CASSFVPLPGPSYEQYF,TGTGCCAGCAGCTTCGTTCCCCTTCCAGGCCCTTCCTACGAGCAGTACTTC
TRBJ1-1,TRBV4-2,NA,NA,CASSQDSKGRNTEAFF,TGTGCCAGCAGCCAAGATTCTAAAGGACGGAACACTGAAGCTTTCTTT
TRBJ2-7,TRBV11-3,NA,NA,CASSLCDSEYF,TGTGCCAGCAGCTTGTGTGACTCGGAGTACTTC
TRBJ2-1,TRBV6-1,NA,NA,CASSSTLSYNEQFF,TGTGCCAGCAGTTCAACCCTATCCTACAATGAGCAGTTCTTC
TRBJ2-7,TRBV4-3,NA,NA,CASSQGRDEQYF,TGCGCCAGCAGCCAAGGGCGGGACGAGCAGTACTTC
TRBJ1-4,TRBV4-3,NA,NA,CASSQEPAPSNEKLFF,TGCGCCAGCAGCCAAGAACCCGCTCCAAGCAATGAAAAACTGTTTTTT
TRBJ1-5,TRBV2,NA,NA,CASSDWVGNQPQHF,TGTGCCAGCAGTGACTGGGTCGGGAATCAGCCCCAGCATTTT
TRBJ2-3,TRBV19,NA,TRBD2,CASTTRGDASHTDTQYF,TGTGCCAGTACCACCCGGGGGGACGCTTCACACACAGATACGCAGTATTTT
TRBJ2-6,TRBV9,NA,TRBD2,CASSDQAGGWSGANVLTF,TGTGCCAGCAGTGACCAAGCGGGAGGGTGGTCTGGGGCCAACGTCCTGACTTTC
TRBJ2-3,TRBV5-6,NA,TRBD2,CASSEGLAGVRTDTQYF,TGTGCCAGCAGCGAGGGACTAGCGGGCGTGAGGACAGATACGCAGTATTTT
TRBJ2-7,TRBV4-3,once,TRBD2,CASSRGLASSYEQYF,TGCGCCAGCAGCCGGGGACTAGCGAGCTCCTACGAGCAGTACTTC